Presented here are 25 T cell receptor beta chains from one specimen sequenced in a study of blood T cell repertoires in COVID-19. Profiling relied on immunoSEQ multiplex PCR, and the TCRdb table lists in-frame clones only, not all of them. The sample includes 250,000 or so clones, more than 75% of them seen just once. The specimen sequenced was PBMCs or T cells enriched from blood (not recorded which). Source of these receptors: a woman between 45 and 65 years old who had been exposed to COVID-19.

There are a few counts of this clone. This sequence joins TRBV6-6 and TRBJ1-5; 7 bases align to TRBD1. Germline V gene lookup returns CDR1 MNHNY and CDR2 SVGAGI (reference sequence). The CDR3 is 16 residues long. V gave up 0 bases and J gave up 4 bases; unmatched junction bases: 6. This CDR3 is CASSYSEVTGNQPQHF. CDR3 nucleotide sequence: TGTGCCAGCAGTTACTCGGAAGTGACAGGGAATCAGCCCCAGCATTTT.

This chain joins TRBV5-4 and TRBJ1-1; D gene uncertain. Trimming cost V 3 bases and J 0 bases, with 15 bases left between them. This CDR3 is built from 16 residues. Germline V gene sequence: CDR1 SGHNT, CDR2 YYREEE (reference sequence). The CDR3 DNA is TGTGCCAGCAGCTCGGGAGGGCGGAGGGTGAACACTGAAGCTTTCTTT. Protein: CASSSGGRRVNTEAFF.

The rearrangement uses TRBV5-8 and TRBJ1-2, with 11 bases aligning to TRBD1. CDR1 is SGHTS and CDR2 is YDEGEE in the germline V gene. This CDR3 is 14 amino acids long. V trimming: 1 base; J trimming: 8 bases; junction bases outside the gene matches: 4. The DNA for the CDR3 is TGTGCCAGCAGCTTGAAGGGACAGGGGGGCGGCTACACCTTC. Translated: CASSLKGQGGGYTF. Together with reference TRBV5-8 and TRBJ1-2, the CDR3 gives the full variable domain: EAGVTQSPTHLIKTRGQQATLRCSPISGHTSVYWYQQALGLGLQFLLWYDEGEERNRGNFPPRFSGRQFPNYSSELNVNALELEDSALYLCASSLKGQGGGYTFGSGTRLTVV.

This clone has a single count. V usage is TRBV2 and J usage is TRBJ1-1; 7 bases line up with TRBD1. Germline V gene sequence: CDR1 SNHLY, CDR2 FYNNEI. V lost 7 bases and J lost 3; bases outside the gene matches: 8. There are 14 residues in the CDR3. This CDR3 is CASTRGGRDTEAFF. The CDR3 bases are TGTGCCAGCACCAGAGGGGGCCGGGACACTGAAGCTTTCTTT. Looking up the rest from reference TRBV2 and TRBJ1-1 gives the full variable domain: EPEVTQTPSHQVTQMGQEVILRCVPISNHLYFYWYRQILGQKVEFLVSFYNNEISEKSEIFDDQFSVERPDGSNFTLKIRSTKLEDSAMYFCASTRGGRDTEAFFGQGTRLTVV.

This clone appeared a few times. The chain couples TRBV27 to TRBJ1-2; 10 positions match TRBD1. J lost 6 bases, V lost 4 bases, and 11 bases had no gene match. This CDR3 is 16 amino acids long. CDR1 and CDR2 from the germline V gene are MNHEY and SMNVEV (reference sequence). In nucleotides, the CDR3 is TGTGCCAGCAGTTACTCGGGACAGGGGACGAGAGATGGCTACACCTTC. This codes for CASSYSGQGTRDGYTF.

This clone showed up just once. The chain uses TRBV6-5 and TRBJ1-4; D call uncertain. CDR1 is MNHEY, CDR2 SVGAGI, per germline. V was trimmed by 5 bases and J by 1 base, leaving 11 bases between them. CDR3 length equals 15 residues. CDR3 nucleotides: TGTGCCAGCAGTCCAGCGGGAGGAACTAATGAAAAACTGTTTTTT. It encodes CASSPAGGTNEKLFF.

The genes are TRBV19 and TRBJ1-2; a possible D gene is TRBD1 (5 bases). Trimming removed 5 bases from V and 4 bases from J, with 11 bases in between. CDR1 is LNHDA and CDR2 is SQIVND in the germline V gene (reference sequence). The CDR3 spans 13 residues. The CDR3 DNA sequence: TGTGCCAGTAGTCCCCCCGGGGGCTATGGCTACACCTTC. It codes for CASSPPGGYGYTF.

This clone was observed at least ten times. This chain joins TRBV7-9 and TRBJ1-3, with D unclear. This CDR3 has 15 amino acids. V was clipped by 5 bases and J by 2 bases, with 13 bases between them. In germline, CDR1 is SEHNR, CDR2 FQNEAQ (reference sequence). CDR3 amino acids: CASSAGTGPGNTIYF. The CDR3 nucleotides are TGTGCCAGCAGCGCGGGCACCGGGCCTGGAAACACCATATATTTT.

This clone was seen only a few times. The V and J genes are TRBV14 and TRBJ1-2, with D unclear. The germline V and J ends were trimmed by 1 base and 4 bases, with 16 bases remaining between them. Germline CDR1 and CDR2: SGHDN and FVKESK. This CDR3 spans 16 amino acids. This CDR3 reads CASSQVRSASSYGYTF. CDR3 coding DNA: TGTGCCAGCAGCCAAGTCAGGTCAGCTTCCAGCTATGGCTACACCTTC.

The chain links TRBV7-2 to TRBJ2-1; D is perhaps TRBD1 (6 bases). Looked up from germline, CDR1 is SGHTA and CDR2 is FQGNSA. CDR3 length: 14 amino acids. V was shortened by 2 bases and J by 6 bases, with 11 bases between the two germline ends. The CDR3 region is CASSLKQGPNEQFF. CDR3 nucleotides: TGTGCCAGCAGCTTAAAACAGGGTCCCAATGAGCAGTTCTTC. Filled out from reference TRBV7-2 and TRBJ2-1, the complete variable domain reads GAGVSQSPSNKVTEKGKDVELRCDPISGHTALYWYRQSLGQGLEFLIYFQGNSAPDKSGLPSDRFSAERTGGSVSTLTIQRTQQEDSAVYLCASSLKQGPNEQFFGPGTRLTVL.

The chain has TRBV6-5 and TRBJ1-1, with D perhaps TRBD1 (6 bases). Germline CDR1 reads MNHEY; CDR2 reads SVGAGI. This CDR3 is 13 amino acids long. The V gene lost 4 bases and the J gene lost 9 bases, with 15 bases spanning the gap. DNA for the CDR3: TGTGCCAGCAGTTCGCAAACAGGGTGGCAAGCTTTCTTT. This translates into CASSSQTGWQAFF.

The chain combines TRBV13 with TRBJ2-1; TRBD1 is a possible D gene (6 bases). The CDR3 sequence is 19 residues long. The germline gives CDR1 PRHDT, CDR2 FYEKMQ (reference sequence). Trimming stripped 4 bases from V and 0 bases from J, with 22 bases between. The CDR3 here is CASSSRGTFPARSYNEQFF. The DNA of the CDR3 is TGTGCCAGCAGCTCAAGAGGGACATTTCCGGCCCGCTCCTACAATGAGCAGTTCTTC.

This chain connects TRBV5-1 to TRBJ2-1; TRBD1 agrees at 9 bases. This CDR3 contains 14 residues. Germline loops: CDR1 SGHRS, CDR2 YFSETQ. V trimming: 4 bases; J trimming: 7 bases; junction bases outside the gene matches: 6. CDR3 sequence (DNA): TGCGCCAGCAGCGTCGGACAGGGGTGGAATGAGCAGTTCTTC. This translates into CASSVGQGWNEQFF.

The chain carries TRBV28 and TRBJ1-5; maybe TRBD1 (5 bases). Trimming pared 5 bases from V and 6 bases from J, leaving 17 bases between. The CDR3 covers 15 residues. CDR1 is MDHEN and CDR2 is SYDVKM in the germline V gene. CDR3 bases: TGTGCCAGCAGTCCCCCCGGGGGAACAGGTCAGCCCCAGCATTTT. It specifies CASSPPGGTGQPQHF.

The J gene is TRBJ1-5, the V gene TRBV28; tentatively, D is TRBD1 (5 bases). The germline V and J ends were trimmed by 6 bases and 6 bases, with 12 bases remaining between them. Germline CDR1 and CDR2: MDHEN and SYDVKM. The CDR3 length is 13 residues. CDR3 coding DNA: TGTGCCAGCAGCGGGGGGGGTAGTCAGCCCCAGCATTTT. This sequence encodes CASSGGGSQPQHF.

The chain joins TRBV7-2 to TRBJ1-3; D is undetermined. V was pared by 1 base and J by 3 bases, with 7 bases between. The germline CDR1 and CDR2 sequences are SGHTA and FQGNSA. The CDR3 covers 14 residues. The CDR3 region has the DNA TGTGCCAGCAGCTTAGTGCAGATTGGAAACACCATATATTTT. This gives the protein CASSLVQIGNTIYF. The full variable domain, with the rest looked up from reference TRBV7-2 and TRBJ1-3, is GAGVSQSPSNKVTEKGKDVELRCDPISGHTALYWYRQSLGQGLEFLIYFQGNSAPDKSGLPSDRFSAERTGGSVSTLTIQRTQQEDSAVYLCASSLVQIGNTIYFGEGSWLTVV.

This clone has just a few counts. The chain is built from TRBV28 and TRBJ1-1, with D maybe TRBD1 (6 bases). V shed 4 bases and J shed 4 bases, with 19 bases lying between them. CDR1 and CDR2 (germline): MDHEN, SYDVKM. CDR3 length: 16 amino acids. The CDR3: CASSSHRASLGTEAFF. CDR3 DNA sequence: TGTGCCAGCAGTTCCCACAGGGCTTCGCTGGGCACTGAAGCTTTCTTT. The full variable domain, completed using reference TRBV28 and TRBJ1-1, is DVKVTQSSRYLVKRTGEKVFLECVQDMDHENMFWYRQDPGLGLRLIYFSYDVKMKEKGDIPEGYSVSREKKERFSLILESASTNQTSMYLCASSSHRASLGTEAFFGQGTRLTVV.

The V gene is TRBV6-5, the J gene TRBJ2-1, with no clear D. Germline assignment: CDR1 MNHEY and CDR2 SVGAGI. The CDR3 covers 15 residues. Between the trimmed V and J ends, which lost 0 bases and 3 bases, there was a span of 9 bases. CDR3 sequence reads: CASSYSGRHYNEQFF. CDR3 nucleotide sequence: TGTGCCAGCAGTTACTCGGGCAGGCACTACAATGAGCAGTTCTTC.

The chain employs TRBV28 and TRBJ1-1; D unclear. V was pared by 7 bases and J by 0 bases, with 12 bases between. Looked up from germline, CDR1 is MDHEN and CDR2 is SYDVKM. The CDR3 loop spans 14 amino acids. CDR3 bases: TGTGCCAGCAATGAGGCACCCATGAACACTGAAGCTTTCTTT. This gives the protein CASNEAPMNTEAFF.

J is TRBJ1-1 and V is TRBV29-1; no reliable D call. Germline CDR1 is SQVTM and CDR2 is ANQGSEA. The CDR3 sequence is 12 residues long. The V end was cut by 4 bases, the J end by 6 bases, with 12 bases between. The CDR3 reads CSVGEGVPEAFF. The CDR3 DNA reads TGCAGCGTTGGGGAGGGAGTCCCTGAAGCTTTCTTT.

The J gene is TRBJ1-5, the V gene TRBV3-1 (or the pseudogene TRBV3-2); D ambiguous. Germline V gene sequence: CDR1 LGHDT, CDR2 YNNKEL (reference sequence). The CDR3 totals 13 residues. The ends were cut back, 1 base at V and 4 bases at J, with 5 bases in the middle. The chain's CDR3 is CASSQAENQPQHF. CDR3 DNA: TGTGCCAGCAGCCAAGCTGAGAATCAGCCCCAGCATTTT.

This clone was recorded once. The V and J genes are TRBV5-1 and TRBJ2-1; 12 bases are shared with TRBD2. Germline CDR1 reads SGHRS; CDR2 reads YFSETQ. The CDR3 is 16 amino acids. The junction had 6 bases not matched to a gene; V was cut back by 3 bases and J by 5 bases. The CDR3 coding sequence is TGCGCCAGCAGCTCGGGCTGGACTAGCGGGGACAATGAGCAGTTCTTC. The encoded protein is CASSSGWTSGDNEQFF.

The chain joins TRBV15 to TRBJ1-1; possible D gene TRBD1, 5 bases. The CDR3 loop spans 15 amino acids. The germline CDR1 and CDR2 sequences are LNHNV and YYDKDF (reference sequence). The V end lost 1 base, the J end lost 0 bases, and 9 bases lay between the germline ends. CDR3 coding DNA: TGTGCCACCAGCAGAGGGGCAGGGATGAACACTGAAGCTTTCTTT. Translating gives CATSRGAGMNTEAFF. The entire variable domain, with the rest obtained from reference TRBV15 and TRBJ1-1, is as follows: DAMVIQNPRYQVTQFGKPVTLSCSQTLNHNVMYWYQQKSSQAPKLLFHYYDKDFNNEADTPDNFQSRRPNTSFCFLDIRSPGLGDTAMYLCATSRGAGMNTEAFFGQGTRLTVV.

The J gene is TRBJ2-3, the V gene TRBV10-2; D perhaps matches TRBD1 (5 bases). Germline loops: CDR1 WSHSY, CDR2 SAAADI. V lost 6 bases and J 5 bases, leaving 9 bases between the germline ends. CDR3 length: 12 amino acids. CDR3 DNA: TGCGCCAGCAGAGCAGGGAAAGATACGCAGTATTTT. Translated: CASRAGKDTQYF.

DNA of the CDR3: TGTGCCAGCAGCTTAAGTCCGGGGTATGGGCGTAATGAAAAACTGTTTTTT. Encoded protein: CASSLSPGYGRNEKLFF. The rearrangement links TRBV7-2 to TRBJ1-4; no firm D call. From germline, CDR1 is SGHTA and CDR2 FQGNSA. The CDR3 length is 17 residues. V lost 2 bases and J 4 bases, leaving 17 bases between the germline ends.